The 32 T cell receptor beta chains below come from one sample, sequenced in a study of blood T cell repertoires in COVID-19. Using immunoSEQ multiplex PCR, the repertoire was profiled, and TCRdb retains in-frame clones only, with some absent. In the table there are roughly 40,000 clones, around 82% of which are singletons. The sequenced sample consisted of peripheral blood. The receptor set was obtained from a human donor in a cohort sampled during active COVID-19.

This clone rates as medium-sized (0.01 to 0.1%). This chain uses TRBV28 with TRBJ1-2, with D possibly matching TRBD1 (5 bases). The ends were cut back, 5 bases at V and 6 bases at J, with 13 bases in the middle. Germline V gives CDR1 MDHEN, CDR2 SYDVKM. The CDR3 totals 13 residues. The CDR3 DNA sequence: TGTGCCAGCAGTCCACAGGCGGTGGATGGCTACACCTTC. Translation: CASSPQAVDGYTF.

The chain recombines TRBV5-8 with TRBJ1-6; D is possibly TRBD1 (5 bases). The V end was cut by 0 bases, the J end by 10 bases, with 11 bases between. CDR3 size: 14 residues. The germline CDR1 and CDR2 sequences are SGHTS and YDEGEE. The CDR3 here is CASSLAMAGSPLHF. CDR3 nucleotide sequence: TGTGCCAGCAGCTTGGCCATGGCAGGGTCACCCCTCCACTTT.

This rearrangement joins TRBV7-9 to TRBJ2-5, with TRBD2 identical over 8 bases. From germline, CDR1 is SEHNR and CDR2 FQNEAQ (reference sequence). Trimming at V came to 8 bases and at J to 4 bases, leaving 9 bases not matched to a gene. This CDR3 spans 14 amino acids. This CDR3 reads CASSRGASGETQYF. The CDR3 DNA reads as TGTGCCAGCTCGCGGGGGGCGTCAGGAGAGACCCAGTACTTC.

The chain employs TRBV3-1 (or the pseudogene TRBV3-2) and TRBJ2-3; TRBD2 agrees at 16 bases. J was trimmed by 5 bases and V by 7 bases; bases with no gene match: 9. Looked up from germline, CDR1 is LGHDT and CDR2 is YNNKEL (reference sequence). This CDR3 is 17 amino acids long. In nucleotides, the CDR3 is TGTGCCAGCACTCCCGGGACTAGCGGGGGGGCGGAAGATACGCAGTATTTT. It specifies CASTPGTSGGAEDTQYF.

V is TRBV5-5 and J is TRBJ1-2, with D hard to call. Germline lookup yields CDR1 SGHKS and CDR2 YYEKEE (reference sequence). CDR3 size: 16 residues. The V and J ends lost 0 bases and 5 bases respectively, with 17 bases between them. Written as DNA, the CDR3 is TGTGCCAGCAGCTTGGCGGGTGTGGGTGGCCCTTATGGCTACACCTTC. This sequence encodes CASSLAGVGGPYGYTF. The full variable domain, with the rest looked up from reference TRBV5-5 and TRBJ1-2, is DAGVTQSPTHLIKTRGQQVTLRCSPISGHKSVSWYQQVLGQGPQFIFQYYEKEERGRGNFPDRFSARQFPNYSSELNVNALLLGDSALYLCASSLAGVGGPYGYTFGSGTRLTVV.

This sequence joins TRBV5-1 and TRBJ2-7, with 11 bases that match TRBD1. The CDR3 contains 15 residues. Germline V gene sequence: CDR1 SGHRS, CDR2 YFSETQ. Losses at the gene ends were 0 bases for V and 7 bases for J; bases not matched to a gene: 6. Here the CDR3 reads CASSLGGQGAGEQYF. The CDR3 nucleotides are TGCGCCAGCAGCTTGGGTGGACAGGGGGCTGGGGAGCAGTACTTC.

The chain links TRBV27 to TRBJ2-7; 7 positions agree with TRBD2. Trimming cost V 6 bases and J 5 bases; bases outside gene matches: 10. The CDR3 consists of 14 residues. Per germline, CDR1 MNHEY and CDR2 SMNVEV (reference sequence). Written as DNA, the CDR3 is TGTGCCAGCAGAGTCCCCCGGGGGGAAAACGAGCAGTACTTC. This codes for CASRVPRGENEQYF.

The CDR3 loop reads CATSRSGQLAGNEQFF. The CDR3 DNA is TGTGCCACCAGCAGATCCGGTCAGCTAGCGGGGAATGAGCAGTTCTTC. The chain recombines TRBV15 with TRBJ2-1, with 9 bases fitting TRBD2. The germline gives CDR1 LNHNV, CDR2 YYDKDF (reference sequence). Losses at the gene ends were 2 bases for V and 7 bases for J; bases not matched to a gene: 9. The CDR3 is made up of 16 amino acids.

This clone appeared once. The V call is TRBV4-1, the J call TRBJ1-1, with D perhaps TRBD1 (5 bases). V lost 6 bases and J 0 bases, leaving 8 bases between the germline ends. This CDR3 spans 13 amino acids. Germline values: CDR1 MGHRA, CDR2 YSYEKL. DNA for the CDR3: TGCGCCAGCAGTCAGGACATGAACACTGAAGCTTTCTTT. Its protein is CASSQDMNTEAFF.

A few counts support this clone. The chain uses TRBV9 and TRBJ2-1, with D perhaps matching TRBD2 (6 bases). This CDR3 contains 14 residues. The germline gives CDR1 SGDLS, CDR2 YYNGEE. V was shortened by 0 bases and J by 6 bases, with 10 bases between the two germline ends. The CDR3 protein is CASSVGDWTNEQFF. CDR3 DNA: TGTGCCAGCAGCGTAGGGGACTGGACCAATGAGCAGTTCTTC. Full variable domain (missing parts from reference TRBV9 and TRBJ2-1): DSGVTQTPKHLITATGQRVTLRCSPRSGDLSVYWYQQSLDQGLQFLIQYYNGEERAKGNILERFSAQQFPDLHSELNLSSLELGDSALYFCASSVGDWTNEQFFGPGTRLTVL.

V usage is TRBV28 and J usage is TRBJ2-1; 8 bases line up with TRBD2. Germline values: CDR1 MDHEN, CDR2 SYDVKM. This CDR3 spans 15 amino acids. V was pared by 5 bases and J by 5 bases, with 8 bases of the junction left unmatched. The CDR3 reads CASSPRLANHNEQFF. CDR3 DNA sequence: TGTGCCAGCAGTCCAAGACTAGCGAATCACAATGAGCAGTTCTTC. Looking up the rest from reference TRBV28 and TRBJ2-1 gives the full variable domain: DVKVTQSSRYLVKRTGEKVFLECVQDMDHENMFWYRQDPGLGLRLIYFSYDVKMKEKGDIPEGYSVSREKKERFSLILESASTNQTSMYLCASSPRLANHNEQFFGPGTRLTVL.

The V and J genes are TRBV19 and TRBJ2-1, with a possible D match to TRBD2 (7 bases). The V end was cut by 0 bases, the J end by 8 bases, with 20 bases between. CDR3 size: 17 residues. Germline V gives CDR1 LNHDA, CDR2 SQIVND (reference sequence). The CDR3 sequence: CASSIDPPGGGVDEQFF. CDR3 DNA: TGTGCCAGTAGTATAGATCCCCCGGGGGGCGGTGTGGATGAGCAGTTCTTC.

This chain connects TRBV12-3 or TRBV12-4 to TRBJ2-1, with 7 positions matching TRBD2. V was clipped by 3 bases and J by 9 bases; unmatched bases: 5. There are 13 residues in the CDR3. This CDR3 reads CASSLGGGLEQFF. The CDR3 DNA sequence: TGTGCCAGCAGTTTGGGGGGGGGTCTTGAGCAGTTCTTC.

This clone showed up just once. The V and J genes are TRBV18 and TRBJ1-1; D gene ambiguous. The V and J ends lost 5 bases and 7 bases respectively, with 8 bases between them. The CDR3 contains 11 residues. Germline CDR1 is KGHSH and CDR2 is LQKENI. The DNA of the CDR3 is TGTGCCAGCTCATCGACGGGTGAAGCTTTCTTT. Protein sequence: CASSSTGEAFF.

In its sample, this clone was seen once. The CDR3 reads CASSQLGGRAYEQYF. The CDR3 bases are TGTGCCAGCAGCCAATTGGGGGGGAGGGCCTACGAGCAGTACTTC. The V call is TRBV3-1 (or the pseudogene TRBV3-2), the J call TRBJ2-7, with 7 bases aligning to TRBD2. CDR3 size: 15 residues. CDR1 LGHDT and CDR2 YNNKEL come from the germline V gene (reference sequence). V dropped 2 bases and J dropped 2; count of bases not matched to a gene: 6.

This sequence joins TRBV28 and TRBJ2-7, with D perhaps matching TRBD2 (6 bases). CDR1 and CDR2 from the germline V gene are MDHEN and SYDVKM. The CDR3 extends over 15 amino acids. The ends were cut back, 5 bases at V and 4 bases at J, with 18 bases in the middle. CDR3 residues: CASSKLSGEGYEQYF. CDR3 in DNA: TGTGCCAGCAGTAAACTCTCGGGGGAAGGGTACGAGCAGTACTTC.

The chain carries TRBV4-1 and TRBJ2-7, with a tentative D call TRBD1 (6 bases). The germline V and J ends were trimmed by 1 base and 3 bases, with 16 bases remaining between them. Germline V gene lookup returns CDR1 MGHRA and CDR2 YSYEKL. This CDR3 has 16 amino acids. Here the CDR3 DNA reads TGCGCCAGCAGCCAAGCGTCCCACAGGGAGAGCTACGAGCAGTACTTC. Translation: CASSQASHRESYEQYF.

The gene calls are TRBV6-1 and TRBJ1-1, with D maybe TRBD1 (5 bases). The germline gives CDR1 MNHNS, CDR2 SASEGT. Trimming pared 2 bases from V and 4 bases from J, leaving 23 bases between. This CDR3 contains 18 residues. CDR3 coding DNA: TGTGCCAGCAGTGAAAAAGGGGCTAGCGGGCGCAGCGGCACTGAAGCTTTCTTT. This sequence encodes CASSEKGASGRSGTEAFF.

The V and J genes are TRBV7-9 and TRBJ2-7, with 10 positions matching TRBD1. The germline CDR1 and CDR2 sequences are SEHNR and FQNEAQ (reference sequence). The CDR3 loop spans 16 amino acids. J gave up 2 bases and V 5 bases, and 9 bases lay outside the gene matches. The CDR3 loop reads CASSHLPGQGAYEQYF. For the CDR3, the DNA is TGTGCCAGCAGCCACTTGCCCGGACAGGGGGCCTACGAGCAGTACTTC. Supplemented by reference TRBV7-9 and TRBJ2-7, the full variable domain reads DTGVSQNPRHKITKRGQNVTFRCDPISEHNRLYWYRQTLGQGPEFLTYFQNEAQLEKSRLLSDRFSAERPKGSFSTLEIQRTEQGDSAMYLCASSHLPGQGAYEQYFGPGTRLTVT.

This clone was detected once. The V gene is TRBV4-3, the J gene TRBJ1-2; TRBD1 might be the D (6 bases). V lost 0 bases and J 0 bases, leaving 11 bases between the germline ends. This CDR3 spans 16 amino acids. Germline CDR1 is LGHNA and CDR2 is YSLEER. The CDR3 reads CASSQDQGTPNYGYTF. Here the CDR3 DNA reads TGCGCCAGCAGCCAAGATCAAGGGACACCTAACTATGGCTACACCTTC.

The chain couples TRBV6-1 to TRBJ2-7, with 9 bases aligning to TRBD1. The germline CDR1 and CDR2 sequences are MNHNS and SASEGT. The CDR3 sequence is 15 residues long. The ends lost 10 bases at V and 2 bases at J; junction bases unmatched: 12. CDR3 in amino acids: CATTEQGALTYEQYF. The CDR3 DNA follows: TGTGCCACCACTGAACAGGGGGCGCTGACCTACGAGCAGTACTTC.

The chain couples TRBV3-1 (or the pseudogene TRBV3-2) to TRBJ1-3; TRBD1 matches 7 bases. This CDR3 has 18 amino acids. V shed 1 base and J 0 bases; nucleotides not matched to a gene: 9. In germline, CDR1 is LGHDT, CDR2 YNNKEL (reference sequence). CDR3 DNA: TGTGCCAGCAGCCAAGCCCCCCGACAGGGCCTCTCTGGAAACACCATATATTTT. This translates into CASSQAPRQGLSGNTIYF.

The chain has TRBV7-9 and TRBJ2-2; the D gene is possibly TRBD1 (6 bases). Germline values: CDR1 SEHNR, CDR2 FQNEAQ (reference sequence). This CDR3 has 15 residues. Trimming removed 5 bases from V and 2 bases from J, with 12 bases in between. In DNA form, the CDR3 reads TGTGCCAGCAGCGGTGGACAGCCAAACACCGGGGAGCTGTTTTTT. Translation gives CASSGGQPNTGELFF.

This chain connects TRBV19 to TRBJ1-1; TRBD1 might be the D (6 bases). The germline V gene has CDR1 LNHDA and CDR2 SQIVND (reference sequence). This CDR3 has 14 residues. V lost 10 bases and J lost 4, with 19 bases in between. CDR3 sequence: CAISPHRVVTEAFF. The CDR3 nucleotides read TGTGCCATTAGCCCCCACAGGGTTGTCACTGAAGCTTTCTTT.

The genes are TRBV5-5 and TRBJ1-2; no firm D call. Per the germline V gene, CDR1 is SGHKS and CDR2 is YYEKEE (reference sequence). The CDR3 has 16 residues. Trimming removed 2 bases from V and 1 base from J, with 15 bases in between. CDR3 residues: CASSLSPAAINYGYTF. The DNA of the CDR3 is TGTGCCAGCAGCTTAAGCCCCGCGGCGATTAACTATGGCTACACCTTC.

V gene TRBV12-3 or TRBV12-4 combines with J gene TRBJ1-3, with 7 bases matching TRBD1. With 10 bases clipped from V and 3 bases from J, the junction kept 6 bases outside the gene matches. The CDR3 is 13 amino acids. The CDR3 DNA follows: TGTGCCACCGGAGGGGGCTTTGGAAACACCATATATTTT. Translation: CATGGGFGNTIYF.

This clone appeared a single time. The chain has TRBV28 and TRBJ2-1; 8 bases are a match to TRBD2. After removal of 8 bases from V and 9 bases from J, the junction contained 9 bases not matched to a gene. The CDR3 consists of 13 residues. Germline values: CDR1 MDHEN, CDR2 SYDVKM. CDR3 sequence (DNA): TGTGCCAGCTTAGGTAGCGGGGTTGGTGAGCAGTTCTTC. This gives the protein CASLGSGVGEQFF.

The CDR3 loop is CASSKGARQASNTEAFF. DNA of the CDR3: TGTGCCAGCAGCAAAGGGGCACGACAGGCTTCGAACACTGAAGCTTTCTTT. The V call is TRBV21-1, the J call TRBJ1-1; the D call TRBD1 from the table was never checked on the DNA. TRBV21-1 is noted as a pseudogene. This CDR3 contains 17 residues.

This sequence joins TRBV4-3 and TRBJ2-5; 16 bases are shared with TRBD2. After removal of 1 base from V and 4 bases from J, the junction contained 6 bases not matched to a gene. Germline V gene sequence: CDR1 LGHNA, CDR2 YSLEER. This CDR3 comprises 18 residues. The CDR3 region has the DNA TGCGCCAGCAGCCAAGGGCCGGGACTAGCGGGGGGGCGAGAGACCCAGTACTTC. Encoded protein: CASSQGPGLAGGRETQYF.

The chain joins TRBV7-9 to TRBJ2-2; 7 bases fit TRBD1. CDR1 is SEHNR, CDR2 FQNEAQ, per germline (reference sequence). This CDR3 spans 13 amino acids. V dropped 5 bases and J dropped 5; count of bases not matched to a gene: 2. As DNA, the CDR3 is TGTGCCAGCAGCGCACAGGGGACCGGGGAGCTGTTTTTT. Its translation is CASSAQGTGELFF. The full variable domain, in which reference TRBV7-9 and TRBJ2-2 provide the parts outside the CDR3, is DTGVSQNPRHKITKRGQNVTFRCDPISEHNRLYWYRQTLGQGPEFLTYFQNEAQLEKSRLLSDRFSAERPKGSFSTLEIQRTEQGDSAMYLCASSAQGTGELFFGEGSRLTVL.

The CDR3 DNA reads as TGCGCCAGCAGCGATACCCCCCCGGGACAGGGGGCGCCGGGCTACACCTTC. Its translation: CASSDTPPGQGAPGYTF. V and J are TRBV5-1 and TRBJ1-2; 12 nucleotides align to TRBD1. Germline V CDR1 and CDR2: SGHRS, YFSETQ. The ends lost 4 bases at V and 8 bases at J; junction bases unmatched: 15. The CDR3 covers 17 residues.

The gene calls are TRBV6-6 and TRBJ2-3; 9 positions match TRBD2. CDR1 is MNHNY and CDR2 is SVGAGI in the germline V gene (reference sequence). V dropped 6 bases and J dropped 1; count of bases not matched to a gene: 2. This CDR3 has 14 amino acids. The CDR3 is CASRTSGGTDTQYF. The CDR3 coding sequence is TGTGCCAGCAGGACTAGCGGAGGCACAGATACGCAGTATTTT.